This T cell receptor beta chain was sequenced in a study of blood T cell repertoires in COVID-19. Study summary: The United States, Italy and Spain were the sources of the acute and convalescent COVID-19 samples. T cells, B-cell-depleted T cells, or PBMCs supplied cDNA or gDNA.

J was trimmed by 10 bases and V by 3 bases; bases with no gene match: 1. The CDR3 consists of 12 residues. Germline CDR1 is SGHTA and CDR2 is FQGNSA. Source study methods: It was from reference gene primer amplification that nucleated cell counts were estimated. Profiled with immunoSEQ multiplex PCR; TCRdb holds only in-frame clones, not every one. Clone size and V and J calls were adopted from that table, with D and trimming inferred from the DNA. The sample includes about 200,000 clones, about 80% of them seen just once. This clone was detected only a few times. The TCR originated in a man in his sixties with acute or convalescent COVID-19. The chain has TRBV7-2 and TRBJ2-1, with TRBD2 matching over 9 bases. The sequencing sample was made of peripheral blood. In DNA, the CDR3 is TGTGCCAGCAGCTTCCTAGCGGGAGAGCAGTTCTTC. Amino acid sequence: CASSFLAGEQFF. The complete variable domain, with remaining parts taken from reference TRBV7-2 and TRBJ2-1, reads GAGVSQSPSNKVTEKGKDVELRCDPISGHTALYWYRQSLGQGLEFLIYFQGNSAPDKSGLPSDRFSAERTGGSVSTLTIQRTQQEDSAVYLCASSFLAGEQFFGPGTRLTVL.